Shown below are 15 T cell receptor beta chains from a single sample sequenced in a study of CD8 T cells in Susac syndrome. RNA totalling roughly 0.45 to 1 ug underwent reverse transcription with random hexamers. TCRdb re-derived calls from the immunoSEQ multiplex PCR reads in MiXCR, one entry per CDR3 protein. This sample yields roughly 180,000 distinct CDR3 sequences, of which 90% to 95% are seen a single time; around 0.1% belongs to the top ten. Sequences were obtained from CD4+ T cells from PBMCs. Receptor source: a human donor with Susac syndrome.

The sample holds one count of this clonotype. This chain links TRBV15 with TRBJ2-1, with D perhaps given as TRBD1 or TRBD2 (6 bases each). The ends were cut back, 4 bases at V and 7 bases at J, with 14 bases in the middle. The CDR3 length is 14 residues. Germline CDR1 is LNHNV and CDR2 is YYDKDF (reference sequence). CDR3 in DNA: TGTGCCACCAGCACGAGGGGGGCCGGAAATGAGCAGTTCTTC. Translation gives CATSTRGAGNEQFF.

The V gene is TRBV4-3, the J gene TRBJ2-2; tentatively, D is TRBD2 (6 bases). V lost 2 bases and J 5 bases, leaving 9 bases between the germline ends. The germline gives CDR1 LGHNA, CDR2 YSLEER. This CDR3 is built from 14 residues. The CDR3 bases are TGCGCCAGCAGCCAACAACGGGGGACCGGGGAGCTGTTTTTT. Protein: CASSQQRGTGELFF.

In this sample, this clonotype turned up once. CDR3 residues: CSADLIRGSSTDTQYF. As DNA, the CDR3 is TGCAGTGCCGATCTTATACGGGGTAGTAGCACAGATACGCAGTATTTT. The chain carries TRBV20-1 and TRBJ2-3; D is perhaps TRBD2 (5 bases). Between the trimmed V and J ends, which lost 6 bases and 0 bases, there was a span of 19 bases. Per the germline V gene, CDR1 is DFQATT and CDR2 is SNEGSKA (reference sequence). This CDR3 has 16 amino acids.

The chain couples TRBV9 to TRBJ2-5; 8 positions match TRBD1. From germline, CDR1 is SGDLS and CDR2 YYNGEE. V shed 0 bases and J 5 bases; nucleotides not matched to a gene: 6. CDR3 length: 15 amino acids. The CDR3: CASSVGQGARETQYF. In DNA, the CDR3 is TGTGCCAGCAGCGTAGGCCAGGGGGCTAGGGAGACCCAGTACTTC.

The chain uses TRBV7-2 and TRBJ2-5; 7 bases are shared with TRBD2. The CDR3 sequence is 13 residues long. V was pared by 6 bases and J by 5 bases, with 6 bases of the junction left unmatched. CDR1 is SGHTA, CDR2 FQGNSA, per germline. The CDR3 loop reads CASRPSGGETQYF. The CDR3 DNA is TGTGCCAGCAGGCCTTCCGGGGGGGAGACCCAGTACTTC.

The V and J genes are TRBV20-1 and TRBJ2-3; either TRBD1 or TRBD2 may fit D (5 bases each). CDR1 is DFQATT and CDR2 is SNEGSKA in the germline V gene (reference sequence). This CDR3 is built from 13 residues. V lost 4 bases and J lost 5, with 13 bases in between. The CDR3 DNA sequence: TGCAGTGCTACCCCATCAGGGAGAGATACGCAGTATTTT. Translating gives CSATPSGRDTQYF.

CDR3 residues: CAWSETSGRYNEQFF. The DNA of the CDR3 is TGTGCCTGGAGTGAGACTAGCGGGAGGTACAATGAGCAGTTCTTC. The chain employs TRBV30 and TRBJ2-1; 13 bases align to TRBD2. This CDR3 comprises 15 residues. With 1 base clipped from V and 4 bases from J, the junction kept 1 base outside the gene matches. CDR1 and CDR2 (germline): GTSNPN, SVGIG (reference sequence).

The J gene is TRBJ2-4, the V gene TRBV12-3 or TRBV12-4, with 7 bases that match TRBD2. Trimming removed 6 bases from V and 4 bases from J; junction bases left unmatched: 9. This CDR3 region has 15 residues. DNA for the CDR3: TGTGCCAGCAGACCTCCTCTAGCGGAGAAAAACATTCAGTACTTC. Protein product: CASRPPLAEKNIQYF.

The chain recombines TRBV12-3 or TRBV12-4 with TRBJ2-1; TRBD1 matches 7 bases. J lost 9 bases, V lost 1 base, and 3 bases had no gene match. The CDR3 spans 13 residues. CDR3 loop: CASSLVQGTEQFF. Written as DNA, the CDR3 is TGTGCCAGCAGTTTAGTACAGGGGACTGAGCAGTTCTTC.

The chain links TRBV11-2 to TRBJ1-6, with D possibly matching TRBD1 (5 bases). Trimming left V 5 bases short and J 8 bases short, with 16 bases between. CDR1 SGHAT and CDR2 FQNNGV come from the germline V gene. The CDR3 length is 15 residues. The CDR3 nucleotides are TGTGCCAGCAGCCCGAGAGGGACGGAGGATTCACCCCTCCACTTT. Amino acids: CASSPRGTEDSPLHF.

This rearrangement joins TRBV28 to TRBJ2-7; D uncertain. This CDR3 contains 16 residues. V was shortened by 3 bases and J by 0 bases, with 15 bases between the two germline ends. Germline V gives CDR1 MDHEN, CDR2 SYDVKM. Here the CDR3 reads CASSFNSLNSSYEQYF. CDR3 sequence (DNA): TGTGCCAGCAGTTTTAATAGTCTGAATAGCTCCTACGAGCAGTACTTC. Supplemented by reference TRBV28 and TRBJ2-7, the full variable domain reads DVKVTQSSRYLVKRTGEKVFLECVQDMDHENMFWYRQDPGLGLRLIYFSYDVKMKEKGDIPEGYSVSREKKERFSLILESASTNQTSMYLCASSFNSLNSSYEQYFGPGTRLTVT.

This chain uses TRBV30 with TRBJ1-2; the D gene is possibly TRBD1 (6 bases). Deletions cut 8 bases from V and 6 bases from J, with 19 bases between. The germline gives CDR1 GTSNPN, CDR2 SVGIG (reference sequence). The CDR3 consists of 13 residues. The CDR3 sequence: CAIRAGGKHGYTF. CDR3 sequence (DNA): TGTGCCATCCGCGCGGGGGGCAAGCATGGCTACACCTTC.

The rearrangement uses TRBV30 and TRBJ1-2, with TRBD1 matching over 11 bases. The CDR3 loop spans 17 amino acids. Germline loops: CDR1 GTSNPN, CDR2 SVGIG (reference sequence). V shed 5 bases, J shed 5 bases, and the junction held 16 bases outside the gene matches. For the CDR3, the DNA is TGTGCCTGGGGAGAAGGACAGGGGGCGACAACTGGTTATGGCTACACCTTC. It encodes CAWGEGQGATTGYGYTF.

The chain is built from TRBV2 and TRBJ2-2; 10 nucleotides match TRBD2. The germline gives CDR1 SNHLY, CDR2 FYNNEI. This CDR3 is 14 amino acids long. J was trimmed by 4 bases and V by 6 bases; bases with no gene match: 2. The CDR3 reads CASRGLAATGELFF. CDR3 bases: TGTGCCAGCAGAGGACTAGCGGCCACCGGGGAGCTGTTTTTT.

The chain couples TRBV7-6 to TRBJ2-1, with 12 bases that match TRBD1. CDR3 size: 16 residues. Germline assignment: CDR1 SGHVS and CDR2 FNYEAQ. The V gene end was trimmed by 1 base and the J gene end by 8 bases; junction bases not matched to a gene: 6. This chain's CDR3 is CASSLEGQGALYEQFF. The CDR3 nucleotides are TGTGCCAGCAGCTTAGAGGGACAGGGGGCTTTGTATGAGCAGTTCTTC.